Below, 5 T cell receptor beta chains from the same sample are listed, as sequenced in a study of T cells in Graves' hyperthyroidism and ophthalmopathy. Amplification targeted TCR beta CDR3 regions from RNA transcripts. TCR CDR3 underwent first-round RT-PCR with the HTBI primer set. One entry per CDR3 protein results from TCRdb running MiXCR on the multiplex PCR reads. The sample lists over 200,000 distinct CDR3 sequences; more than 14% were seen once. Material: blood. All receptors come from a woman aged 40 to 49 with Graves' hyperthyroidism that later progressed to Graves' ophthalmopathy.

This chain links TRBV5-1 with TRBJ2-1, with D hard to call. The CDR3 consists of 13 residues. Trimming pared 4 bases from V and 3 bases from J, leaving 8 bases between. CDR1 SGHRS and CDR2 YFSETQ come from the germline V gene. The DNA of the CDR3 is TGCGCCAGCAGCCCGGACCTCTACAATGAGCAGTTCTTC. Its protein product is CASSPDLYNEQFF.

There are many counts of this clonotype. The chain uses TRBV18 and TRBJ1-2, with 9 nucleotides matching TRBD1. V shed 3 bases, J shed 6 bases, and the junction held 2 bases outside the gene matches. Germline-derived CDR1 and CDR2 are KGHSH and LQKENI. This CDR3 has 13 residues. The CDR3 loop is CASSPGTGHGYTF. The CDR3, as DNA: TGTGCCAGCTCACCCGGGACAGGGCATGGCTACACCTTC.

This clonotype showed up many times. The genes are TRBV30 and TRBJ1-5; D is undetermined. The CDR3 loop spans 13 amino acids. Per the germline V gene, CDR1 is GTSNPN and CDR2 is SVGIG (reference sequence). Deletions cut 0 bases from V and 7 bases from J, with 10 bases between. In DNA form, the CDR3 reads TGTGCCTGGAGTGTAGTGCTCGGGCAGCCCCAGCATTTT. This sequence encodes CAWSVVLGQPQHF.

The chain employs TRBV27 and TRBJ2-7, with 10 bases identical to TRBD1. Losses at the gene ends were 4 bases for V and 6 bases for J; bases not matched to a gene: 9. Looked up from germline, CDR1 is MNHEY and CDR2 is SMNVEV (reference sequence). The CDR3 covers 15 residues. The CDR3 reads CASSSIGQGEGEQYF. DNA of the CDR3: TGTGCCAGCAGTTCGATCGGACAGGGGGAGGGCGAGCAGTACTTC.

Notes on this clonotype: This could be a read error, since a much larger clone is one nucleotide away. The chain has TRBV20-1 and TRBJ2-1, with 11 bases that match TRBD2. Germline CDR1 DFQATT, CDR2 SNEGSKA (reference sequence). J lost 7 bases, V lost 4 bases, and 12 bases had no gene match. The CDR3 extends over 16 amino acids. Written as DNA, the CDR3 is TGCAGTGCTACCAGCCCGACTAGCGGGGTTTCGAATGAGCAGTTCTTC. Protein sequence: CSATSPTSGVSNEQFF.